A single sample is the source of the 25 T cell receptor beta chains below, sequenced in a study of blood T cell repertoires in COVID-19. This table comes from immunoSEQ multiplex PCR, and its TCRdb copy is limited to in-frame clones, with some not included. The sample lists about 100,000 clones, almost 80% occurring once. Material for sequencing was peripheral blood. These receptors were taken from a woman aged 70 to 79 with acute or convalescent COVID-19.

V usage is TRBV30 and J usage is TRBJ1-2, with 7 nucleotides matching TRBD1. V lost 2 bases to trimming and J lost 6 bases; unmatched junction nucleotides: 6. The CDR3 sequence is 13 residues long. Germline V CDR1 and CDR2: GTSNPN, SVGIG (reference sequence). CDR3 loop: CAWSPQGVDGYTF. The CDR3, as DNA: TGTGCCTGGAGTCCTCAGGGGGTGGATGGCTACACCTTC.

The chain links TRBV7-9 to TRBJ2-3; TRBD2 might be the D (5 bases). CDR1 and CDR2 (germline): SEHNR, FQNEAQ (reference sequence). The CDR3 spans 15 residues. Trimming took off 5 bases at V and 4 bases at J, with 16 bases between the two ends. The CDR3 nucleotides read TGTGCCAGCAGCGATACTAGTAATTCGCCAGATACGCAGTATTTT. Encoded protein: CASSDTSNSPDTQYF.

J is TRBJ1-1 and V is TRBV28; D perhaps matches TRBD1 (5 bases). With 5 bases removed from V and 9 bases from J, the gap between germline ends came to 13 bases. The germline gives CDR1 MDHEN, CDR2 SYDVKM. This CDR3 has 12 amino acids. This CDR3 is CASSPLQGKAFF. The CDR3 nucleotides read TGTGCCAGCAGTCCCCTCCAGGGAAAAGCTTTCTTT.

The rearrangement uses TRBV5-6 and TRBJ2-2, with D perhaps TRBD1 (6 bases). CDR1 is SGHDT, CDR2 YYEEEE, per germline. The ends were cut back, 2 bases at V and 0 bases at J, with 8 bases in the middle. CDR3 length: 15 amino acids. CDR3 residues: CASSFPGANTGELFF. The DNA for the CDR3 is TGTGCCAGCAGCTTCCCAGGGGCGAACACCGGGGAGCTGTTTTTT. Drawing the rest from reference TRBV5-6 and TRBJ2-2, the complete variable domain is DAGVTQSPTHLIKTRGQQVTLRCSPKSGHDTVSWYQQALGQGPQFIFQYYEEEERQRGNFPDRFSGHQFPNYSSELNVNALLLGDSALYLCASSFPGANTGELFFGEGSRLTVL.

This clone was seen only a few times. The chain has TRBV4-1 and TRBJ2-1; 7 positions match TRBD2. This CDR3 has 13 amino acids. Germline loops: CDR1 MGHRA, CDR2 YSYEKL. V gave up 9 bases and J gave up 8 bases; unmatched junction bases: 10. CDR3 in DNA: TGCGCCAGGGCGGGGGAAAGCCACGATGAGCAGTTCTTC. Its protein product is CARAGESHDEQFF.

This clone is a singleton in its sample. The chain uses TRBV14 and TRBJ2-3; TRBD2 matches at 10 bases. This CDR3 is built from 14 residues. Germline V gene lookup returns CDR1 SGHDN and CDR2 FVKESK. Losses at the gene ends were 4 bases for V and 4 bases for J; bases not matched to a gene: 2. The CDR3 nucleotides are TGTGCCAGCAGCCGAGGACTAGCGGCAGATACGCAGTATTTT. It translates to CASSRGLAADTQYF.

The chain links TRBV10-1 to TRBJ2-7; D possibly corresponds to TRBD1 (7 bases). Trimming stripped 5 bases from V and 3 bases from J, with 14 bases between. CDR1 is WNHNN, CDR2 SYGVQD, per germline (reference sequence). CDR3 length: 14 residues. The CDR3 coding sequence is TGCGCCAGCAGTTCAGCAGGGGGGTTCTACGAGCAGTACTTC. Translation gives CASSSAGGFYEQYF.

The CDR3 DNA reads as TGTGCCAGCAACCCGGGACAGAATATCATCACCGGGGAGCTGTTTTTT. This sequence encodes CASNPGQNIITGELFF. The chain combines TRBV9 with TRBJ2-2; 7 positions agree with TRBD1. Germline assignment: CDR1 SGDLS and CDR2 YYNGEE. The CDR3 length is 16 residues. With V trimmed by 6 bases and J by 4 bases, 12 bases remained unmatched.

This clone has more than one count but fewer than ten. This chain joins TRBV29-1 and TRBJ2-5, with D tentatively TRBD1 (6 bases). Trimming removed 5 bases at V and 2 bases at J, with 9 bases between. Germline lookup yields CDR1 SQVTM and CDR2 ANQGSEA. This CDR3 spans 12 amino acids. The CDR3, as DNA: TGCAGCGTTCGGACAGTACAAGAGACCCAGTACTTC. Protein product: CSVRTVQETQYF.

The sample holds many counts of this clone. The CDR3 region has the DNA TGTGCCACCGGACAAGGACAGCTGACGATCCAGTACTTC. Amino acids: CATGQGQLTIQYF. The V call is TRBV15, the J call TRBJ2-5, with a weak D call TRBD1 (6 bases). V lost 8 bases to trimming and J lost 10 bases, with 20 bases between them. CDR1 is LNHNV and CDR2 is YYDKDF in the germline V gene (reference sequence). The CDR3 has 13 residues.

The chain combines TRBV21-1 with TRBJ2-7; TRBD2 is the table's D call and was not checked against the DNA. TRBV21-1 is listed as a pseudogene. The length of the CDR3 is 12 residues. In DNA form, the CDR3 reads TGTGCCAGCAGGCGGTCGACCTACGAGCAGTACGTC. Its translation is CASRRSTYEQYV.

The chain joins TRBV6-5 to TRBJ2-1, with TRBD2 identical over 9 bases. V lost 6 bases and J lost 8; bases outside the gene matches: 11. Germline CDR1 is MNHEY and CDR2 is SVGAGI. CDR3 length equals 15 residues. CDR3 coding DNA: TGTGCCAGCAGACGACCGGGACTAGCCTTAGATGAGCAGTTCTTC. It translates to CASRRPGLALDEQFF.

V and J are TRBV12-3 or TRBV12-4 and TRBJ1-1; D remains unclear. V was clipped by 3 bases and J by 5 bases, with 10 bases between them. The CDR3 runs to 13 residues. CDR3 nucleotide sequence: TGTGCCAGCAGTTTCGGAGGTAGGACTGAAGCTTTCTTT. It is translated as CASSFGGRTEAFF.

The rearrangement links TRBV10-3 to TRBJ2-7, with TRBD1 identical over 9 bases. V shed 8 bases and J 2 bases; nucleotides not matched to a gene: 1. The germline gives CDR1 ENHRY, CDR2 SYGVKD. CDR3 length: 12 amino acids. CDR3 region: CAIGTGTYEQYV. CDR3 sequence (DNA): TGTGCCATCGGGACAGGGACCTACGAGCAGTACGTC.

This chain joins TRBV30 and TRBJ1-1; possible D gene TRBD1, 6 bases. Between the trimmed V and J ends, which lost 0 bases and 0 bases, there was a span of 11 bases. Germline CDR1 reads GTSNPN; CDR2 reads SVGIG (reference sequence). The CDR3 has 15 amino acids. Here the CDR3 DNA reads TGTGCCTGGAGTGTACAGGGACAAATGAACACTGAAGCTTTCTTT. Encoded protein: CAWSVQGQMNTEAFF.

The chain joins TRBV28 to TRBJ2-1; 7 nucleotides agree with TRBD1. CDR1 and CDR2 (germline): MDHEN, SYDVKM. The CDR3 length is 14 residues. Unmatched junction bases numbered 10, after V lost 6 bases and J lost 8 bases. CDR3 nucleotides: TGTGCCAGCAGGTCGGGACAGTGGGTATATGAGCAGTTCTTC. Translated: CASRSGQWVYEQFF.

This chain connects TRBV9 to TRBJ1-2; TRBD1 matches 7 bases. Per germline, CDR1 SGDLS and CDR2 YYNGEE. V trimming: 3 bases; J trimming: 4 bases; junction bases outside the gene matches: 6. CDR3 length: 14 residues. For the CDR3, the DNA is TGTGCCAGCAGCGGGAACAGGGGATTCTATGGCTACACCTTC. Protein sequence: CASSGNRGFYGYTF.

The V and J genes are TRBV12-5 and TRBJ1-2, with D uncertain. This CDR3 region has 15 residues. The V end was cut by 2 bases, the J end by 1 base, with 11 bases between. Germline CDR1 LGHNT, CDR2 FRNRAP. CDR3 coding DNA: TGTGCTAGTGGTTTGCCCCGGGAGCTTAACTATGGCTACACCTTC. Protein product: CASGLPRELNYGYTF.

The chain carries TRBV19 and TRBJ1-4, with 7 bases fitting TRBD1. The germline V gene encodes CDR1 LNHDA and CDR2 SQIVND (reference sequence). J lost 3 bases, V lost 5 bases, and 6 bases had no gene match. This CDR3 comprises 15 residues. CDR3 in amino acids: CASSLTDRSNEKLFF. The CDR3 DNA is TGTGCCAGTAGTCTAACGGACAGGTCTAATGAAAAACTGTTTTTT.

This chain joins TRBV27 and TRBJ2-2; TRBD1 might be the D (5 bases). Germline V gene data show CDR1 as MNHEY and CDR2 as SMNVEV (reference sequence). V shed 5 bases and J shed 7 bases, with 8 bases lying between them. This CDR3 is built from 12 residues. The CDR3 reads CASSPGFGELFF. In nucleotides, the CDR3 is TGTGCCAGCAGTCCAGGGTTCGGGGAGCTGTTTTTT.

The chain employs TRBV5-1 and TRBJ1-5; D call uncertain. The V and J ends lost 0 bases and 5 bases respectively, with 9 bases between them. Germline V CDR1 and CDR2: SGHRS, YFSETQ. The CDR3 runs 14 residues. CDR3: CASSLGAGDQPQHF. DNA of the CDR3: TGCGCCAGCAGCTTGGGGGCAGGTGATCAGCCCCAGCATTTT.

The CDR3, as DNA: TGTGCCAGCAGCGGACAGGGGGACACTGAAGCTTTCTTT. It encodes CASSGQGDTEAFF. This sequence joins TRBV7-9 and TRBJ1-1; 10 bases agree with TRBD1. This CDR3 spans 13 amino acids. Per germline, CDR1 SEHNR and CDR2 FQNEAQ (reference sequence). V dropped 5 bases and J dropped 3; count of bases not matched to a gene: 0.

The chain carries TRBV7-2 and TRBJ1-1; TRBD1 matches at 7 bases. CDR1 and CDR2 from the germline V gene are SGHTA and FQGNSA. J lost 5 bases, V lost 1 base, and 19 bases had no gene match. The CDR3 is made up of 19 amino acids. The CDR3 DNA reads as TGTGCCAGCAGCTTAGTCCCTTACGCAACACAGGGGCGAGGGACTGAAGCTTTCTTT. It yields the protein CASSLVPYATQGRGTEAFF.

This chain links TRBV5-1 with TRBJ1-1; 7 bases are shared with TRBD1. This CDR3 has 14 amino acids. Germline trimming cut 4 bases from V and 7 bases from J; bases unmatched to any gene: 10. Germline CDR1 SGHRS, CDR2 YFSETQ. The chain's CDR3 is CASSPLQGNSEAFF. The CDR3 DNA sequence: TGCGCCAGCAGCCCACTACAGGGGAATAGTGAAGCTTTCTTT.

CDR3 sequence (DNA): TGTGCCAGTACTTCCGACAGGGGGCAGGGGACCCAGTACTTC. Translation: CASTSDRGQGTQYF. V and J are TRBV19 and TRBJ2-5, with 10 bases aligning to TRBD1. Germline V gene data show CDR1 as LNHDA and CDR2 as SQIVND (reference sequence). The CDR3 is 14 amino acids. J lost 7 bases, V lost 7 bases, and 9 bases had no gene match.